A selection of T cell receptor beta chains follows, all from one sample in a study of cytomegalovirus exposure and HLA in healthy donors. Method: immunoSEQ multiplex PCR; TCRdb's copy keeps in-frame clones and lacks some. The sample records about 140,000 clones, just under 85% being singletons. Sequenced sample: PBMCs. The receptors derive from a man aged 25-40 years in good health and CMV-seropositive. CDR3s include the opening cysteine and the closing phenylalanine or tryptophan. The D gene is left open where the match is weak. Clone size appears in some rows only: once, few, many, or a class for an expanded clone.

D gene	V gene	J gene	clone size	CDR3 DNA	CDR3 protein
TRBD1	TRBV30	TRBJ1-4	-	TGTGCCTGGACTCCGGGACAGAGAAAATTTGCAACTAATGAAAAACTGTTTTTT	CAWTPGQRKFATNEKLFF
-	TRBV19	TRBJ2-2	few	TGTGCCAGTAGTAGGGCTAGCGATAACACCGGGGAGCTGTTTTTT	CASSRASDNTGELFF
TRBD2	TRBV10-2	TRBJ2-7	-	TGCGCCACCCTGGGACTAGCCTACGAGCAGTACTTC	CATLGLAYEQYF
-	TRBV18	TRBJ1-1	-	TGTGCCAGCTCACCATCCGCCCTGGAGGTAATGAACACTGAAGCTTTCTTT	CASSPSALEVMNTEAFF
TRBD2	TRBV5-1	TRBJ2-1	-	TGCGCCAGCGGGGTGGGAGGGCCGTATGAGCAGTTCTTC	CASGVGGPYEQFF
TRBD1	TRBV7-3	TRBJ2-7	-	TGTGCCAGCAGCCTACAGCCGGCCGGGACAGGTTACGAGCAGTACTTC	CASSLQPAGTGYEQYF
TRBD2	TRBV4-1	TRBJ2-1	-	TGCGCCAGCAGCCAGGGACTAGCGGGTGGCTCCTACAATGAGCAGTTCTTC	CASSQGLAGGSYNEQFF
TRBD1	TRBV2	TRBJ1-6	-	TGTGCCAGCAGCATCCGGACAGGGGATAATTCACCCCTCCACTTT	CASSIRTGDNSPLHF
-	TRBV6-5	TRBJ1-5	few	TGTGCCAGCAGAGAGACATTCAATCAGCCCCAGCATTTT	CASRETFNQPQHF
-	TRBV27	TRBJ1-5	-	TGTGCCAGCAGTTTACGCGGGGATTATAGCAATCAGCCCCAGCATTTT	CASSLRGDYSNQPQHF
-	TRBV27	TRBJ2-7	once	TGTGCCAGCAGGCCTTTAGACAAGACATACGAGCAGTACTTC	CASRPLDKTYEQYF
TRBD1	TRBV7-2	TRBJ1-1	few	TGTGCCAGCAGCTACAGACAGGGACGAGCTTTCTTT	CASSYRQGRAFF
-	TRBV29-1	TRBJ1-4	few	TGCAGCGTTATGAGACAAGGTGAAAAACTGTTTTTT	CSVMRQGEKLFF
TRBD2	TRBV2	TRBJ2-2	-	TGTGCCAGCAAAAAGCGGGAGGGGTCCGGGGAGCTGTTTTTT	CASKKREGSGELFF
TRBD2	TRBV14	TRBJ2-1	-	TGTGCCAGCAGCCAAGGTTCCGGGGGGGCCTACAATGAGCAGTTCTTC	CASSQGSGGAYNEQFF
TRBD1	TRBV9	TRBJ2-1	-	TGTGCCAGCAGCGCCCAAGACAGGGGGGGGCGGGAGCAGTTCTTC	CASSAQDRGGREQFF
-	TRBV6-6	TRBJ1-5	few	TGTGCCAGCAGCTCCGGGTGGCCCCAGCATTTT	CASSSGWPQHF
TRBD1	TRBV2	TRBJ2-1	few	TGTGCCAGCACAGAGGACAGGGCCCCCTACAATGAGCAGTTCTTC	CASTEDRAPYNEQFF
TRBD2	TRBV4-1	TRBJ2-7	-	TGCGCCAGCAGCCAAGATCGGACTAGCGGCTCCTACGAGCAGTACTTC	CASSQDRTSGSYEQYF
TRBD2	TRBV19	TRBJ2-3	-	TGTGCCAGTAGTATGGGCTCCGGGACTATGGGCGGAGGAGATACGCAGTATTTT	CASSMGSGTMGGGDTQYF
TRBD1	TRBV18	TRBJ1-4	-	TGTGCCAGCTCACCTCCACTGACAGGGGCGAAACTGTTTTTT	CASSPPLTGAKLFF
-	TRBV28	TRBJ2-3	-	TGTGCCAGCAGTTTAGTACGGGGGCGGGAGTCTGTCACAGATACGCAGTATTTT	CASSLVRGRESVTDTQYF
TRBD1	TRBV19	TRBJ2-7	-	TGTGCCAGTGGGACAGGGGGCCTTTCGGGCTACGAGCAGTACTTC	CASGTGGLSGYEQYF
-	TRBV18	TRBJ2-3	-	TGTGCCAGCTCACCGCCCAGTCACACAGATACGCAGTATTTT	CASSPPSHTDTQYF
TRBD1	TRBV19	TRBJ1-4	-	TGTGCCAGTAGTCTCCGAGGCGGGACAGCTAATGAAAAACTGTTTTTT	CASSLRGGTANEKLFF
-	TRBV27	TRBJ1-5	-	TGTGCCAGCAGTTTACCGAGGGAGAGGCATTTT	CASSLPRERHF